This T cell receptor beta chain derives from a study of OX40 agonist ivuxolimab in advanced cancers. Notes on the study in general: Blood T cells, both CD4+ and CD8+, expanded clonally by week 6 at 0.1 to 3.0 mg/kg. In general, CD8+ T cells held more expanded clones than CD4+ did, on average.

A remark on this clone: Its antigen is not identified.

Sequenced by immunoSEQ multiplex PCR; TCRdb stores in-frame clones only, minus some. This sample has about 83,000 clones, with approximately 90% found just once. The CDR3 totals 14 residues. CDR1 is SGHDT and CDR2 is YYEEEE in the germline V gene. V lost 6 bases, J lost 3 bases, and 15 bases lay in between. The sequencing used CD4+ or CD8+ T cells sorted from blood, collected in a trial of the OX40 agonist ivuxolimab. V gene TRBV5-6 combines with J gene TRBJ1-2; weak D call: TRBD1 (6 bases). The origin of this receptor is an adult with an advanced solid tumor such as melanoma, head and neck, liver or kidney cancer. CDR3: CASTLDRPDYGYTF. The CDR3 bases are TGTGCCAGCACCTTAGACAGGCCGGACTATGGCTACACCTTC.